This T cell receptor (beta chain) was found in a study of tumor-infiltrating lymphocytes in primary liver carcinoma. Study details: The patients presented with primary liver carcinoma, which was managed through surgical resection. The patient population consisted of men and women between 30 and 69 years of age. The tumors ranged from roughly 4 to 10 cm across and fell within stage T1-T3 N0M0.

This CDR3 region has 14 residues. Looked up from germline, CDR1 is SQVTM and CDR2 is ANQGSEA. V lost 7 bases to trimming and J lost 5 bases, with 21 bases between them. Blood RNA was derived from unsorted whole blood, and germline DNA was extracted too. From roughly 0.55 ug of total RNA, TCR beta-specific cDNA was reverse-transcribed using a constant-region primer. Modified slightly, ARM-PCR produced TCR beta libraries over three nested multiplex PCR rounds. In the first two PCR rounds, TRBV1-TRBV30 forward primers were paired with a C-beta reverse primer, and each round lasted roughly 10 cycles. TCRdb independently ran MiXCR on the multiplex PCR reads; one entry per CDR3 protein. This sample has fewer than 350,000 distinct CDR3 sequences, with about 61% found just once. This clonotype was counted many times.

The sequence was collected from a man aged 40-55 years with primary liver carcinoma and hepatitis B virus infection. The sample taken for sequencing was peripheral blood. The gene calls are TRBV29-1 and TRBJ2-7; possibly TRBD2 for D (6 bases). The CDR3 sequence: CSASSSAGVDEQYF. The DNA for the CDR3 is TGCAGCGCCTCCTCTAGCGCCGGGGTTGACGAGCAGTACTTC.